A selection of T cell receptor beta chains follows, all from one sample in a study of blood T cell repertoires in COVID-19. Profiled with immunoSEQ multiplex PCR; TCRdb holds only in-frame clones, not every one. Among fewer than 250,000 clones listed, around 83% were seen once. Sequenced material: peripheral blood. The receptors were gathered from a woman aged 45-60 years with acute or convalescent COVID-19. Each CDR3 is given with its conserved first and last residue. D genes are given only for firm matches. Clone sizes are given selectively: once, few, many, or a class where the clone is expanded.

clone_size	v_call	j_call	d_call	cdr3_nt	cdr3_aa
few	TRBV28	TRBJ2-7	TRBD2	TGTGCCAGCAGTTTGGGACTAGCGGGAGGGCTCTCCTACGAGCAGTACTTC	CASSLGLAGGLSYEQYF
many	TRBV6-2/TRBV6-3	TRBJ2-4	-	TGTGCCAGCAGTTCCCGGAACATTCAGTACTTC	CASSSRNIQYF
-	TRBV6-6	TRBJ1-2	-	TGTGCCAGCAGTTACTCGCGGGCAGGCTATGGCTACACCTTC	CASSYSRAGYGYTF
-	TRBV3-1/TRBV3-2	TRBJ2-1	-	TGTGCCAGCAGCCCACGCGCGGATAATGAGCAGTTCTTC	CASSPRADNEQFF
-	TRBV28	TRBJ1-3	-	TGTGCCAGCGGGACTTCCCGCTCTGGAAACACCATATATTTT	CASGTSRSGNTIYF
-	TRBV25-1	TRBJ1-2	TRBD1	TGTGCCAGCAGCCCCGCAGGGGGCGCAGTCTATGGCTACACCTTC	CASSPAGGAVYGYTF
-	TRBV2	TRBJ1-2	-	TGTGCCAGCAGTGACCAGGGCTATGGCTACACCTTC	CASSDQGYGYTF
-	TRBV6-1	TRBJ2-4	-	TGTGCCAGCAGTGAAGCGCCTTACAGGGAAGTGGCCAAAAACATTCAGTACTTC	CASSEAPYREVAKNIQYF
few	TRBV6-6	TRBJ2-7	TRBD1	TGTGCCAGCCAACAGGGGTTCGACGAGCAGTACTTC	CASQQGFDEQYF
-	TRBV28	TRBJ1-1	-	TGTGCCAGCAGCCTTCTGAGCACTGAAGCTTTCTTT	CASSLLSTEAFF
-	TRBV18	TRBJ2-3	-	TGTGCCAGCTCACCTGCAGTAGGAGGCGCAGATACGCAGTATTTT	CASSPAVGGADTQYF
-	TRBV28	TRBJ1-1	-	TGTGCCAGCAGTCCACGGGGATCGAACACTGAAGCTTTCTTT	CASSPRGSNTEAFF
-	TRBV19	TRBJ1-5	-	TGTGCCAGTAGTATAGTCCCTAGGCAGCCCCAGCATTTT	CASSIVPRQPQHF
few	TRBV19	TRBJ2-2	-	TGTGCCAGTAGTATAGGGCTCGGGGAGCTGTTTTTT	CASSIGLGELFF
-	TRBV4-1	TRBJ2-3	TRBD1	TGCGCCAGCAGCCAAGATGACAGGGGGCCCACAGATACGCAGTATTTT	CASSQDDRGPTDTQYF
once	TRBV19	TRBJ1-2	-	TGTGCCAGTAGTATAGCCGGGGGAGATGGCTATGGCTACACCTTC	CASSIAGGDGYGYTF
once	TRBV7-3	TRBJ2-3	-	TGTGCCAGCAGCTTACGGTCTAGCACAGATACGCAGTATTTT	CASSLRSSTDTQYF
-	TRBV9	TRBJ2-3	TRBD2	TGTGCCAGCAGCGTAGAAGCGGGGGGGACAGATACGCAGTATTTT	CASSVEAGGTDTQYF
-	TRBV7-2	TRBJ2-2	-	TGTGCCAGCACCCTTCTGAACACCGGGGAGCTGTTTTTT	CASTLLNTGELFF
-	TRBV24-1	TRBJ2-7	-	TGTGCCACCAGTGCCAGATGGCCGGGGGAGCAGTACTTC	CATSARWPGEQYF
-	TRBV12-5	TRBJ2-3	-	TGTGCTAGTGCCGTGACAGATACGCAGTATTTT	CASAVTDTQYF
once	TRBV24-1	TRBJ2-7	TRBD1	TGTGCCACCAGTGATTCGACAGGGGACGAGCAGTACTTC	CATSDSTGDEQYF
-	TRBV11-2	TRBJ2-5	-	TGTGCCAGCAGCTTAGTAGCCCCGTGGGAGACCCAGTACTTC	CASSLVAPWETQYF
-	TRBV27	TRBJ2-7	TRBD2	TGTGCCAGCAGTTTAGGCGGGAGTGTCTACGAGCAGTACTTC	CASSLGGSVYEQYF
-	TRBV4-1	TRBJ1-1	-	TGCGCCAGCAGCCCCACAAACAGAAACACTGAAGCTTTCTTT	CASSPTNRNTEAFF
-	TRBV28	TRBJ2-7	-	TGTGCCAGCAGTTTGGGGCAGGGTCTCCACGAGCAGTACTTC	CASSLGQGLHEQYF
few	TRBV6-5	TRBJ2-7	-	TGTGCCAGCAGCCGACTCTCGGAAAGGGGGGGCGAGCAGTACTTC	CASSRLSERGGEQYF
-	TRBV5-1	TRBJ2-2	-	TGCGCCAGCTCACCCACAGTATCGAACACCGGGGAGCTGTTTTTT	CASSPTVSNTGELFF
once	TRBV27	TRBJ2-7	TRBD1	TGTGCCAGCAGTTTATCCGGACAGGGCCCATACGAGCAGTACTTC	CASSLSGQGPYEQYF
-	TRBV12-3/TRBV12-4	TRBJ1-2	-	TGTGCCAGCAGTCCCGCGGGGGGCCGGCGCTACACCTTC	CASSPAGGRRYTF
many	TRBV7-2	TRBJ1-1	-	TGTGCCAGCAGCTTTCTAATGAACACTGAAGCTTTCTTT	CASSFLMNTEAFF
-	TRBV1	TRBJ2-3	-	TGCACCAGCAGCCAGACACCTCCAGCGGGGCTAGTCACAGATACGCAGTATTTT	CTSSQTPPAGLVTDTQYF
-	TRBV6-5	TRBJ2-2	TRBD2	TGTGCCAGCCCTGCGGGAGCTGAGAACACCGGGGAGCTGTTTTTT	CASPAGAENTGELFF
once	TRBV3-1/TRBV3-2	TRBJ2-7	TRBD2	TGTGCCAGCAGCCACGGGACTAGCGGGAGGACCTACGAGCAGTACTTC	CASSHGTSGRTYEQYF
few	TRBV29-1	TRBJ2-2	-	TGCAGCGTTGGGCAGGGGCCCACCGGGGAGCTGTTTTTT	CSVGQGPTGELFF
-	TRBV6-1	TRBJ2-7	TRBD2	TGTGCCAGCAGTGAAGCAGCGGGGCCCTACGAGCAGTACTTC	CASSEAAGPYEQYF
-	TRBV6-5	TRBJ2-1	TRBD1	TGTGCCAGCAGCCGACCGACAGGGTACAATGAGCAGTTCTTC	CASSRPTGYNEQFF
-	TRBV24-1	TRBJ2-3	-	TGTGCCACCAGTGATCTAGGGGCGACAGATACGCAGTATTTT	CATSDLGATDTQYF
-	TRBV10-2	TRBJ2-7	TRBD1	TGCGCCAGCAGTTCCCCTATGAGACAGGGGAATGACGAGCAGTACTTC	CASSSPMRQGNDEQYF
few	TRBV2	TRBJ2-7	-	TGTGCCAGCAGTGCTCTAGCGCGGGAGCAGTACTTC	CASSALAREQYF
-	TRBV21-1	TRBJ2-4	-	TGTGCCAGCAGCAAAGAAGGCGGGACAGGATTTCACTTC	CASSKEGGTGFHF
few	TRBV7-6	TRBJ2-7	TRBD1	TGTGCCAGCAGCGCGACAGGGGGGAACTACGAGCAGTACTTC	CASSATGGNYEQYF
-	TRBV7-9	TRBJ2-1	-	TGTGCCAGCAGCTTAGCAGGGGGTGAGCAGTTCTTC	CASSLAGGEQFF
-	TRBV7-9	TRBJ1-4	TRBD1	TGTGCCAGCAGCTTAGCGCCCACAGCCAAAGACAGGGCAGGTGAAAAACTGTTTTTT	CASSLAPTAKDRAGEKLFF
once	TRBV5-1	TRBJ2-1	-	TGCGCCAGCAGCTTGGCGGCAGCTGGAGGTAATGAGCAGTTCTTC	CASSLAAAGGNEQFF
-	TRBV28	TRBJ1-2	TRBD1	TGTGCCAGCAGTCTCCGGGACAGGGGAAGCTATGGCTACACCTTC	CASSLRDRGSYGYTF
-	TRBV3-1/TRBV3-2	TRBJ2-1	TRBD2	TGTGCCAGCAGCCCATTCCTAGCGGGAGTAAACCCCAATGAGCAGTTCTTC	CASSPFLAGVNPNEQFF
-	TRBV4-2	TRBJ1-2	-	TGTGCCAGCAGCCAAGAGGGTCAGGGGAACTATGGCTACACCTTC	CASSQEGQGNYGYTF
-	TRBV2	TRBJ2-3	TRBD1	TGTGCCAGCAGGGGGACAGGGGGAACAGATACGCAGTATTTT	CASRGTGGTDTQYF
-	TRBV23-1	TRBJ2-2	-	TGCGCCAGCAGTCGTGGTAGCGGCGAACACCGGGGAGCTGTTTTT	CASSRGSGEHRGAVF
-	TRBV19	TRBJ1-5	TRBD1	TGTGCCAGTAGCCTTGGACAGGTCAATCAGCCCCAGCATTTT	CASSLGQVNQPQHF
-	TRBV25-1	TRBJ1-5	TRBD1	TGTGCCAGCAGTGAAGAGCAGGGGGCGCTTATTCAGCCCCAGCATTTT	CASSEEQGALIQPQHF
-	TRBV30	TRBJ2-3	-	TGTGCCTGGAAAGCGGCGGGGGATACGCAGTATTTT	CAWKAAGDTQYF
-	TRBV19	TRBJ1-4	-	TGTGCCAGTACCCCGGGAGGTGAAAAACTGTTTTTT	CASTPGGEKLFF
-	TRBV7-9	TRBJ2-2	TRBD2	TGTGCCAGCAGCCGAGATAGCGGGAGCACCGGGGAGCTGTTTTTT	CASSRDSGSTGELFF
-	TRBV27	TRBJ2-3	-	TGTGCCAGCAGTTTCGGTTTCGGGGAAACGCAGTATTTT	CASSFGFGETQYF